Listed here are 30 T cell receptor beta chains from one sample, sequenced in a study of persistence of HIV-infected CD4 T cells. What these receptors recognize is not known. This was the immunoSEQ version 4 assay in survey mode. Sequencing was performed with immunoSEQ multiplex PCR; in TCRdb, only in-frame clones are kept and a portion is missing. The repertoire holds more than 45,000 clones, with around 75% as singletons. Lysates of CMV-infected fibroblasts at roughly 10 ug/mL stimulated these cells. CD40L-negative CD69-negative CD45RO-high memory CD4+ T cells were sorted as populations depleted of antigen-responding cells. The source material was CD4+ T cells sorted from PBMCs after approximately 20-hour stimulation, sampled from a patient who received antiretroviral therapy. Every receptor here comes from an adult man with HIV who was CMV-seropositive.

The rearrangement joins TRBV5-1 to TRBJ2-2, with D uncertain. This CDR3 is 14 amino acids long. V was pared by 4 bases and J by 3 bases, with 10 bases between. Germline V gene sequence: CDR1 SGHRS, CDR2 YFSETQ. CDR3 protein: CASSPGSDTGELFF. The CDR3 DNA reads as TGCGCCAGCAGCCCCGGCTCGGACACCGGGGAGCTGTTTTTT.

The chain carries TRBV3-1 (or the pseudogene TRBV3-2) and TRBJ1-1; D is ambiguous. This CDR3 region has 14 residues. Germline V lookup: CDR1 LGHDT, CDR2 YNNKEL (reference sequence). The V gene lost 0 bases and the J gene lost 2 bases, with 7 bases spanning the gap. CDR3 protein: CASSQDVRNTEAFF. In DNA form, the CDR3 reads TGTGCCAGCAGCCAAGATGTGCGAAACACTGAAGCTTTCTTT.

This chain links TRBV3-1 (or the pseudogene TRBV3-2) with TRBJ1-1, with 7 bases that match TRBD1. This CDR3 is built from 16 residues. Germline V gene lookup returns CDR1 LGHDT and CDR2 YNNKEL (reference sequence). Trimming at V came to 4 bases and at J to 1 base, leaving 9 bases not matched to a gene. CDR3 amino acids: CASSRQARDRNTEAFF. DNA of the CDR3: TGTGCCAGCAGCCGCCAAGCTCGGGACAGGAACACTGAAGCTTTCTTT.

The chain is built from TRBV15 and TRBJ2-7; D is possibly TRBD1 or TRBD2 (5 bases each). In germline, CDR1 is LNHNV, CDR2 YYDKDF (reference sequence). This CDR3 has 15 residues. V lost 2 bases and J lost 3, with 14 bases in between. CDR3 region: CATSRISGTLYEQYF. As DNA, the CDR3 is TGTGCCACCAGCAGAATCTCCGGGACCCTCTACGAGCAGTACTTC.

In its sample, this clone was seen once. The chain employs TRBV6-5 and TRBJ2-5; possible D gene TRBD2, 8 bases. The CDR3 totals 16 residues. CDR1 MNHEY and CDR2 SVGAGI come from the germline V gene. V lost 2 bases to trimming and J lost 4 bases, with 17 bases between them. CDR3 in DNA: TGTGCCAGCAGTTACGTGTCGGGAGGGGGCCGAGAGACCCAGTACTTC. Translation gives CASSYVSGGGRETQYF.

The J gene is TRBJ1-1, the V gene TRBV3-1 (or the pseudogene TRBV3-2); a possible D gene is TRBD1 (6 bases). Trimming stripped 3 bases from V and 4 bases from J, with 15 bases between. This CDR3 is built from 15 residues. Germline V gives CDR1 LGHDT, CDR2 YNNKEL (reference sequence). The CDR3: CASSQGGLGSTEAFF. In DNA form, the CDR3 reads TGTGCCAGCAGCCAGGGGGGGCTTGGGAGCACTGAAGCTTTCTTT.

The chain combines TRBV3-1 (or the pseudogene TRBV3-2) with TRBJ1-1; D is undetermined. This CDR3 spans 12 amino acids. Germline V gives CDR1 LGHDT, CDR2 YNNKEL (reference sequence). V was shortened by 4 bases and J by 11 bases, with 14 bases between the two germline ends. For the CDR3, the DNA is TGTGCCAGCAGCCGACCCCAAGGATCGGCTTTCTTT. Protein sequence: CASSRPQGSAFF.

This clone showed up just once. This rearrangement joins TRBV4-1 to TRBJ1-2; D may be TRBD1 (5 bases). The CDR3 has 14 amino acids. Trimming left V 4 bases short and J 4 bases short, with 13 bases between. In germline, CDR1 is MGHRA, CDR2 YSYEKL. The CDR3 region has the DNA TGCGCCAGCAGCCTCCGGTGGGGGATCTATGGCTACACCTTC. As protein: CASSLRWGIYGYTF.

The rearrangement links TRBV14 to TRBJ1-1, with D perhaps matching TRBD1 (5 bases). In germline, CDR1 is SGHDN, CDR2 FVKESK. The CDR3 totals 14 residues. Trimming cost V 2 bases and J 6 bases, with 13 bases left between them. The CDR3 here is CASSQIRVGAEAFF. The CDR3 DNA reads as TGTGCCAGCAGCCAAATCAGGGTGGGGGCTGAAGCTTTCTTT.

For this clone: The sample contains more than one DNA sequence encoding this CDR3. The CDR3 here is CASSVGQSNTEAFF. CDR3 nucleotide sequence: TGTGCCAGCAGTGTTGGACAGTCAAACACTGAAGCTTTCTTT. The chain couples TRBV2 to TRBJ1-1; perhaps TRBD1 as D (6 bases). There are 14 residues in the CDR3. V shed 4 bases and J shed 2 bases, with 11 bases lying between them. Germline V lookup: CDR1 SNHLY, CDR2 FYNNEI.

The rearrangement links TRBV6-2 or TRBV6-3 to TRBJ1-2, with D perhaps matching TRBD1 (5 bases). This CDR3 has 14 amino acids. Germline loops: CDR1 MNHEY, CDR2 SVGEGT. Trimming stripped 4 bases from V and 5 bases from J, with 14 bases between. The DNA of the CDR3 is TGTGCCAGCAGTTCCGGGGGGAGGATTTATGGCTACACCTTC. It encodes CASSSGGRIYGYTF.

The V call is TRBV6-5, the J call TRBJ2-7, with 7 bases that match TRBD2. The CDR3 sequence is 13 residues long. From germline, CDR1 is MNHEY and CDR2 SVGAGI. The V and J ends lost 6 bases and 2 bases, in that order; junction bases with no gene match: 4. The CDR3, as DNA: TGTGCCAGCAGGTGGGGGGGAGCCTACGAGCAGTACTTC. Its protein is CASRWGGAYEQYF.

The table lists this clone with a count of one. The CDR3 DNA reads TGCAGCGCCTCGGCAGCTCTATCTAACTATGGCTACACCTTC. Translation gives CSASAALSNYGYTF. This chain connects TRBV29-1 to TRBJ1-2; no definite D call. Germline CDR1 SQVTM, CDR2 ANQGSEA. V gave up 7 bases and J gave up 0 bases, with 15 bases separating them. This CDR3 has 14 amino acids.

The chain joins TRBV19 to TRBJ1-5; a possible D gene is TRBD1 (6 bases). CDR1 is LNHDA, CDR2 SQIVND, per germline (reference sequence). Between the trimmed V and J ends, which lost 4 bases and 2 bases, there was a span of 12 bases. CDR3 size: 15 residues. This chain's CDR3 is CASSSQTGGNQPQHF. CDR3 in DNA: TGTGCCAGTAGTAGCCAGACAGGAGGCAATCAGCCCCAGCATTTT.

This chain connects TRBV18 to TRBJ2-5, with 12 bases identical to TRBD1. Trimming cost V 8 bases and J 2 bases; bases outside gene matches: 6. This CDR3 spans 15 amino acids. The germline V gene has CDR1 KGHSH and CDR2 LQKENI. CDR3 sequence: CASRGQGAKQETQYF. As DNA, the CDR3 is TGTGCCAGCCGGGGACAGGGGGCGAAACAAGAGACCCAGTACTTC.

This clone was observed a handful of times. The chain is built from TRBV10-3 and TRBJ1-5; 7 nucleotides align to TRBD1. The germline V gene encodes CDR1 ENHRY and CDR2 SYGVKD. The CDR3 loop spans 12 amino acids. Unmatched junction bases numbered 5, after V lost 10 bases and J lost 5 bases. The CDR3 DNA sequence: TGTGCCACCGGAACAGGGGATCAGCCCCAGCATTTT. This codes for CATGTGDQPQHF.

The rearrangement joins TRBV7-2 to TRBJ2-7; no firm D call. Germline lookup yields CDR1 SGHTA and CDR2 FQGNSA. The V end lost 1 base, the J end lost 7 bases, and 8 bases lay between the germline ends. The length of the CDR3 is 12 residues. CDR3 region: CASSLVSREQYF. The CDR3 nucleotides are TGTGCCAGCAGCTTAGTATCGCGGGAGCAGTACTTC.

The rearrangement links TRBV30 to TRBJ1-2, with a possible D match to TRBD1 (6 bases). The length of the CDR3 is 17 residues. V lost 1 base, J lost 0 bases, and 18 bases lay in between. The germline gives CDR1 GTSNPN, CDR2 SVGIG (reference sequence). In DNA, the CDR3 is TGTGCCTGGAGTGAATATATCGGACAGAGAGCTAACTATGGCTACACCTTC. Translating gives CAWSEYIGQRANYGYTF.

The chain links TRBV5-1 to TRBJ1-1; 8 nucleotides line up with TRBD1. The V gene end was trimmed by 2 bases and the J gene end by 7 bases; junction bases not matched to a gene: 7. This CDR3 contains 14 residues. CDR1 is SGHRS and CDR2 is YFSETQ in the germline V gene. The CDR3 sequence: CASSFDRGAIEAFF. CDR3 bases: TGCGCCAGCAGCTTTGACAGGGGCGCCATTGAAGCTTTCTTT.

The J gene is TRBJ1-6, the V gene TRBV14; D uncertain. This CDR3 is built from 15 residues. Trimming shortened V by 0 bases and J by 6 bases, and 9 bases separated the two germline ends. Germline lookup yields CDR1 SGHDN and CDR2 FVKESK. For the CDR3, the DNA is TGTGCCAGCAGCCAAGAGCTGGGAACTAATTCACCCCTCCACTTT. Residues: CASSQELGTNSPLHF.

On this clone: The sample carries other DNA sequences with the same CDR3. The chain combines TRBV30 with TRBJ1-1; D unclear. Germline V gene data show CDR1 as GTSNPN and CDR2 as SVGIG (reference sequence). The CDR3 is 13 residues long. Trimming took off 0 bases at V and 2 bases at J, with 7 bases between the two ends. The CDR3 sequence is CAWSVRGNTEAFF. CDR3 sequence (DNA): TGTGCCTGGAGTGTAAGAGGAAACACTGAAGCTTTCTTT.

The rearrangement uses TRBV7-9 and TRBJ2-4; possible D gene TRBD2, 6 bases. The germline CDR1 and CDR2 sequences are SEHNR and FQNEAQ (reference sequence). The V and J ends lost 5 bases and 0 bases respectively, with 14 bases between them. The CDR3 length is 16 residues. CDR3 in DNA: TGTGCCAGCAGCGCGAGTGGGGGGTTAGCCAAAAACATTCAGTACTTC. This gives the protein CASSASGGLAKNIQYF.

J is TRBJ2-1 and V is TRBV5-1; 8 bases fit TRBD2. V lost 0 bases and J lost 2; bases outside the gene matches: 7. Germline lookup yields CDR1 SGHRS and CDR2 YFSETQ. The CDR3 loop spans 17 amino acids. The CDR3, as DNA: TGCGCCAGCAGCTTGGCGGTAGCGGGGCCCCCCTACAATGAGCAGTTCTTC. Translating gives CASSLAVAGPPYNEQFF. The full variable domain, with the rest looked up from reference TRBV5-1 and TRBJ2-1, is KAGVTQTPRYLIKTRGQQVTLSCSPISGHRSVSWYQQTPGQGLQFLFEYFSETQRNKGNFPGRFSGRQFSNSRSEMNVSTLELGDSALYLCASSLAVAGPPYNEQFFGPGTRLTVL.

This chain connects TRBV10-3 to TRBJ1-1, with D tentatively TRBD1 (5 bases). The germline CDR1 and CDR2 sequences are ENHRY and SYGVKD. Trimming stripped 5 bases from V and 2 bases from J, with 12 bases between. The CDR3 is made up of 14 amino acids. The chain's CDR3 is CAISRDLRNTEAFF. CDR3 nucleotides: TGTGCCATCAGTCGGGACCTACGAAACACTGAAGCTTTCTTT.

The V and J genes are TRBV10-3 and TRBJ1-4; D is uncertain. Germline V gene lookup returns CDR1 ENHRY and CDR2 SYGVKD. Trimming cost V 10 bases and J 4 bases, with 22 bases left between them. This CDR3 is built from 16 residues. The CDR3 spells CATRRARAGNNEKLFF. DNA for the CDR3: TGTGCCACCCGAAGAGCCCGGGCGGGCAATAATGAAAAACTGTTTTTT.

The chain uses TRBV3-1 (or the pseudogene TRBV3-2) and TRBJ2-7, with a weak D call TRBD1 (6 bases). With 3 bases removed from V and 1 base from J, the gap between germline ends came to 7 bases. This CDR3 spans 13 amino acids. The germline gives CDR1 LGHDT, CDR2 YNNKEL (reference sequence). The CDR3 region has the DNA TGTGCCAGCAGCCAGGACAGATCCTACGAGCAGTACTTC. This gives the protein CASSQDRSYEQYF.

This chain links TRBV9 with TRBJ1-3; 7 bases align to TRBD1. This CDR3 has 18 amino acids. V lost 4 bases and J lost 0; bases outside the gene matches: 13. CDR1 and CDR2 from the germline V gene are SGDLS and YYNGEE. CDR3 in DNA: TGTGCCAGCAGCCGACAGGGACCTCTCCCTAGCTCTGGAAACACCATATATTTT. Translating gives CASSRQGPLPSSGNTIYF.

This clone showed up just once. The chain carries TRBV5-5 and TRBJ2-1, with 9 positions matching TRBD2. This CDR3 has 16 amino acids. With 4 bases clipped from V and 6 bases from J, the junction kept 11 bases outside the gene matches. Germline V lookup: CDR1 SGHKS, CDR2 YYEKEE (reference sequence). DNA of the CDR3: TGTGCCAGCAGCCCGGTAGCGGGAGTGGGAAGCAATGAGCAGTTCTTC. It is translated as CASSPVAGVGSNEQFF.

Here the CDR3 reads CASSYTQGDTGSPLHF. For the CDR3, the DNA is TGTGCCAGCAGTTACACTCAGGGGGACACTGGTTCACCCCTCCACTTT. The V call is TRBV6-5, the J call TRBJ1-6; 7 bases line up with TRBD1. The length of the CDR3 is 16 residues. J gave up 9 bases and V 2 bases, and 10 bases lay outside the gene matches. Germline loops: CDR1 MNHEY, CDR2 SVGAGI.

The gene calls are TRBV24-1 and TRBJ2-2; D is unresolved. Trimming cost V 5 bases and J 4 bases, with 7 bases left between them. Looked up from germline, CDR1 is KGHDR and CDR2 is SFDVKD. The CDR3 extends over 13 amino acids. The DNA of the CDR3 is TGTGCCACCAGTGGCCCCTTCACCGGGGAGCTGTTTTTT. Protein: CATSGPFTGELFF.